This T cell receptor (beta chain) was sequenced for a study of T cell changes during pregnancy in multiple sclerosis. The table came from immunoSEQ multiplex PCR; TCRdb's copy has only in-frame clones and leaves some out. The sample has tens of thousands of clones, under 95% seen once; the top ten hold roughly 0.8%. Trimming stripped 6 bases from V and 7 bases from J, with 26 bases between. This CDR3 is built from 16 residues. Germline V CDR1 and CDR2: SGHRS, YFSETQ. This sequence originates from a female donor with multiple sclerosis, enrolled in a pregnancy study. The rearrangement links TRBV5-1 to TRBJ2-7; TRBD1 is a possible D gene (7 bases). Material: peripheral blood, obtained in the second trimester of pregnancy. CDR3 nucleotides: TGCGCCAGCAAGAGAGGAGGGGGCAGGAACTTGGAGGAGCAGTACTTC. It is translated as CASKRGGGRNLEEQYF.